This TCR beta chain was sequenced for a study of blood T cell repertoires in COVID-19. Donors were grouped by their self-reported clinical history. Here immunoSEQ multiplex PCR was the method, and the copy in TCRdb shows in-frame clones only, minus some. The sample has about 400,000 clones, approximately 87% seen once; the top ten hold around 0.97%. With 0 bases removed from V and 4 bases from J, the gap between germline ends came to 14 bases. Germline CDR1 SGHKS, CDR2 YYEKEE (reference sequence). The CDR3 spans 15 residues. The source of this sequence is a woman in her twenties or thirties with acute COVID-19. The sequencing sample was made of PBMCs or T cells enriched from blood (not recorded which). The chain recombines TRBV5-5 with TRBJ2-7; TRBD1 is a possible D gene (6 bases). The CDR3 protein is CASSLEPGDAYEQYF. CDR3 nucleotide sequence: TGTGCCAGCAGCTTGGAACCAGGGGATGCGTACGAGCAGTACTTC.